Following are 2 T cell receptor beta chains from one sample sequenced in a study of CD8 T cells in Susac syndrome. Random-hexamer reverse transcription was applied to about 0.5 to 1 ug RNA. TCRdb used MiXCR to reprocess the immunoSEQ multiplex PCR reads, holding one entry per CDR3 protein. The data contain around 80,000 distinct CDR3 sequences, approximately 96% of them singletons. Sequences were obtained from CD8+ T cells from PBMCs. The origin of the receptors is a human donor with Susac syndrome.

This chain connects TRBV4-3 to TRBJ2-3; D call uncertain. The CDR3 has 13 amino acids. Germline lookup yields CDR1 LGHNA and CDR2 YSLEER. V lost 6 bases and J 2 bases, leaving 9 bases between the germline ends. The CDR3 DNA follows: TGCGCCAGCAGTACCGGGTCCACAGATACGCAGTATTTT. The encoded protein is CASSTGSTDTQYF.

CDR3 in amino acids: CASSSGTGKTEAFF. The CDR3 DNA is TGTGCCAGCAGCTCCGGGACAGGGAAAACTGAAGCTTTCTTT. The V call is TRBV7-9, the J call TRBJ1-1; 9 bases fit TRBD1. After removal of 4 bases from V and 5 bases from J, the junction contained 5 bases not matched to a gene. This CDR3 region has 14 residues. Germline V CDR1 and CDR2: SEHNR, FQNEAQ (reference sequence).